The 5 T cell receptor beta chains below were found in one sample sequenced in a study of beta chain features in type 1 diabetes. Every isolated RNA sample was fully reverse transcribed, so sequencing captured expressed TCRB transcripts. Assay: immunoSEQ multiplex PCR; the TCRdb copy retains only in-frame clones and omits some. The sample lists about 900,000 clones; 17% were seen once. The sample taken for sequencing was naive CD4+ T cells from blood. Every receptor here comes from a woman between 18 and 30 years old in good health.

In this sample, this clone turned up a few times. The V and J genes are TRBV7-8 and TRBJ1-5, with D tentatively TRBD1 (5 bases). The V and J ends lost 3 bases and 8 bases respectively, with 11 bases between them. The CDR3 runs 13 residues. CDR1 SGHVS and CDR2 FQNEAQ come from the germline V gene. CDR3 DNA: TGTGCCAGCAGCTTCGCAGGGAAGGAGCCCCAGCATTTT. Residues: CASSFAGKEPQHF.

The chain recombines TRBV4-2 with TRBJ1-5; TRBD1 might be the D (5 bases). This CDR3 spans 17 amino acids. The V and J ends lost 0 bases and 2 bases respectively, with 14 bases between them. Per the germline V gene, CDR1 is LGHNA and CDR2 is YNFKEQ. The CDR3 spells CASSQDFKGVRNQPQHF. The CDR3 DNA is TGTGCCAGCAGCCAAGATTTTAAAGGGGTTCGCAATCAGCCCCAGCATTTT.

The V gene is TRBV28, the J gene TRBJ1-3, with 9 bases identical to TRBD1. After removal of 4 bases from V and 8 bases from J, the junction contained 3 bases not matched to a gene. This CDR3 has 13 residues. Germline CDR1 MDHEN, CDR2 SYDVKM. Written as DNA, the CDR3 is TGTGCCAGCAGTTCGGGACAGGGAGACACCATATATTTT. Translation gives CASSSGQGDTIYF.

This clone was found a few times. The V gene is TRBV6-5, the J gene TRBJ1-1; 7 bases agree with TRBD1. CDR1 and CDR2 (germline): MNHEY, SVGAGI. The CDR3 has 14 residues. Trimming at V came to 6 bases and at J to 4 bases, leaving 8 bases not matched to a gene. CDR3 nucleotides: TGTGCCAGCAGAAGACAGGGTCCGATCACTGAAGCTTTCTTT. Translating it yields CASRRQGPITEAFF.

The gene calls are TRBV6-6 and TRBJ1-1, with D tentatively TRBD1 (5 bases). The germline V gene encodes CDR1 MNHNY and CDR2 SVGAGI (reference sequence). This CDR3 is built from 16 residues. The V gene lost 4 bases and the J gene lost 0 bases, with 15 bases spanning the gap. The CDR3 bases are TGTGCCAGCAGTTCAGTGGGATCGGGGCTGAACACTGAAGCTTTCTTT. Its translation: CASSSVGSGLNTEAFF.